This T cell receptor (beta chain) was found in a study of low-dose radiotherapy and immunotherapy resistance in tumors. As for the study in general: Cohort 1 was treated with 0.5 Gy per fraction at 2-week intervals, amounting to 6.5 Gy overall.

Time point given: after trial treatment. Treatment of the sample: LDRT plus nivolumab, ipilimumab, low-dose cyclophosphamide and aspirin (RACIN trial). Those who qualified had advanced solid tumors (lacking tumor-infiltrating lymphocytes). First-strand cDNA used TRAV- and TRBV-specific primers, covering alpha and beta chains. It was with a constant-region primer and a V-primer adapter that TCRs were amplified over approximately 18 PCR cycles. Using its own MiXCR run on the reads, TCRdb lists one record per CDR3 protein. This sample has roughly 32,000 distinct CDR3 sequences; around 54% occur once, and the top ten carry approximately 5.9%. Ten or more counts support this clonotype. CDR1 and CDR2 (germline): DFQATT, SNEGSKA (reference sequence). CDR3 size: 14 residues. Trimming shortened V by 3 bases and J by 1 base, and 13 bases separated the two germline ends.

This sequence was found in a male donor with gallbladder cancer. The V and J genes are TRBV20-1 and TRBJ2-7, with a tentative D call TRBD2 (6 bases). The sequencing used PBMCs, collected after low-dose radiotherapy plus immunotherapy. The CDR3 nucleotides are TGCAGTGCTAGGGACGGGACTCCATCCTACGAGCAGTACTTC. It encodes CSARDGTPSYEQYF.